This T cell receptor beta chain is from a study of shared clonotypes between healthy human individuals. For the study at large: Serving as donors were a couple of women and a few men, whose ages spanned 18 to 49. The study's findings and limits: Non-shared clonotypes had lower generation probabilities than those shared by all four donors. Among four donors, approximately 5% of naive CD4 clonotypes were found in common.

A word on this clone: Its matching antigen is unknown.

Into CD45RA+ naive and CD45RA-negative memory subsets, the CD4+ cells were split. The CDR3 consists of 15 residues. Per the germline V gene, CDR1 is SGHRS and CDR2 is YFSETQ. V lost 4 bases and J 7 bases, leaving 20 bases between the germline ends. Profiled with immunoSEQ multiplex PCR; TCRdb holds only in-frame clones, not every one. In the table there are some 1,400,000 clones, approximately 97% of which are singletons. Material: naive CD4+ T cells sorted from blood. Documented subset: CD45RA+ positively selected. This rearrangement joins TRBV5-1 to TRBJ1-1; D possibly corresponds to TRBD1 (6 bases). The TCR comes from a man aged 30 to 39 in good health. The CDR3 coding sequence is TGCGCCAGCAGCGGAGGGACGGGGGGCCACCATGAAGCTTTCTTT. This encodes CASSGGTGGHHEAFF.